The T cell receptor beta chain described here comes from a study of T cell repertoires in ileal Crohn's disease. This sample's time point: neoterminal ileum biopsy at postoperative endoscopy, about 6 months after surgery. Germline-derived CDR1 and CDR2 are LNHNV and YYDKDF (reference sequence). The V end was cut by 4 bases, the J end by 4 bases, with 10 bases between. The CDR3 extends over 13 amino acids. Around 0.45 micrograms of biopsy DNA per sample underwent TCRB immunosequencing. Clones were read by immunoSEQ multiplex PCR, and TCRdb kept only the in-frame ones, dropping some. The sample carries 10,000 or so clones, 79% recorded once. Study-wide points: Clonal expansions were more frequent in active smokers than non-smokers at surgery.

Of note for this clone: Its antigen is undetermined.

The chain employs TRBV15 and TRBJ2-5; tentative D call: TRBD2 (6 bases). The sequence was obtained from an adult with Crohn's disease. The sample was ileal tissue. This CDR3 is CATSKWRGETQYF. The CDR3 bases are TGTGCCACCAGCAAGTGGAGGGGAGAGACCCAGTACTTC.